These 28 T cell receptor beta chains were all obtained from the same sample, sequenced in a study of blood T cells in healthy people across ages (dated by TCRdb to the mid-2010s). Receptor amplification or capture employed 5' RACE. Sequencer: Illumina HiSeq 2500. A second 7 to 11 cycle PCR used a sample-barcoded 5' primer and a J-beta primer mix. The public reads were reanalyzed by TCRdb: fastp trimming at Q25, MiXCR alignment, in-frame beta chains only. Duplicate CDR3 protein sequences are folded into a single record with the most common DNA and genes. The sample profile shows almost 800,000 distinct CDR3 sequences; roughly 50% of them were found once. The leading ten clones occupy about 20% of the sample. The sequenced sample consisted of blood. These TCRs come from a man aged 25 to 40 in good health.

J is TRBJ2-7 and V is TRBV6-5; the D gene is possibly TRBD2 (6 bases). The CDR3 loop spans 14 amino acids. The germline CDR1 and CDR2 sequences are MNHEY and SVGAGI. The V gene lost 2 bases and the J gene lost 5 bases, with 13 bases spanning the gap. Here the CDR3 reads CASSYRGKEDEQYF. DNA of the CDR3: TGTGCCAGCAGTTACCGCGGGAAGGAAGACGAGCAGTACTTC.

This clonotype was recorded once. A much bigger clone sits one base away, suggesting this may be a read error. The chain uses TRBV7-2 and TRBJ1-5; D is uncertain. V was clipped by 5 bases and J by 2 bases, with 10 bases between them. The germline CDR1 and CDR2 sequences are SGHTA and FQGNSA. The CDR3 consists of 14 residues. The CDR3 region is CASSPRMGNQPQHF. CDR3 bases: TGTGCCAGCAGCCCAAGGATGGGCAATCAGCCCCAGCATTTT.

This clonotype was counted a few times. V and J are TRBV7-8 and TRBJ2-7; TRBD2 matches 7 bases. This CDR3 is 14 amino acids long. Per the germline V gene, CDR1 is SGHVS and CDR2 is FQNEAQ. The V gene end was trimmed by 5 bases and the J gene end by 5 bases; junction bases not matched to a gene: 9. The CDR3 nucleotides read TGTGCCAGCAGCCCCCCGCGGGAGCTCCACGAGCAGTACTTC. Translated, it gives CASSPPRELHEQYF.

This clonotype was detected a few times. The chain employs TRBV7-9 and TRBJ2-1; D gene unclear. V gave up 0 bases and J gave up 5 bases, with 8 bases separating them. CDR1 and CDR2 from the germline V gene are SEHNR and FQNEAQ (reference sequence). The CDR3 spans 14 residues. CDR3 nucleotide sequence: TGTGCCAGCAGCTTAGCGTTTGGTAACAATGAGCAGTTCTTC. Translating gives CASSLAFGNNEQFF.

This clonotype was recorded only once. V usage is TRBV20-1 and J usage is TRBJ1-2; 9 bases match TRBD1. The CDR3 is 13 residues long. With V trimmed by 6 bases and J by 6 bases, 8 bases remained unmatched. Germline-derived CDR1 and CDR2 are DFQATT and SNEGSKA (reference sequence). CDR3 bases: TGCAGTGCCAACCGGGGACAGGGCCATGGCTACACCTTC. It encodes CSANRGQGHGYTF.

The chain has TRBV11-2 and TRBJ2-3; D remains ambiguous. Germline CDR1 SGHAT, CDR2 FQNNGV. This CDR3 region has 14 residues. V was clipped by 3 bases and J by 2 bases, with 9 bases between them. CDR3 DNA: TGTGCCAGCAGCTTGCGGAAATTCACAGATACGCAGTATTTT. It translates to CASSLRKFTDTQYF.

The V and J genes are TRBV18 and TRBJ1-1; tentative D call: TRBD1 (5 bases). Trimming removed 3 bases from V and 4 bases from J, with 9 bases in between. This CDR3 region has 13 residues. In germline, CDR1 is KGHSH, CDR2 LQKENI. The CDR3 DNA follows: TGTGCCAGCTCACCCCCAGGGACCACTGAAGCTTTCTTT. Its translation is CASSPPGTTEAFF.

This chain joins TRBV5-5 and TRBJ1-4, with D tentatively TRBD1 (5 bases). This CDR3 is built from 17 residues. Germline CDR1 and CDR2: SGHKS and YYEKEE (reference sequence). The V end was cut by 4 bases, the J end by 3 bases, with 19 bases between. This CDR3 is CASSPQGGAVANEKLFF. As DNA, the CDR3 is TGTGCCAGCAGCCCGCAGGGCGGGGCTGTAGCTAATGAAAAACTGTTTTTT.

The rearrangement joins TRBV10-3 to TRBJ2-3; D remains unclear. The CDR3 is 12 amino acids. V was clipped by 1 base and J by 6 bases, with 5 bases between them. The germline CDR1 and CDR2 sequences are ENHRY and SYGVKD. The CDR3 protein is CAISEFGDTQYF. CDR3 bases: TGTGCCATCAGTGAGTTCGGGGATACGCAGTATTTT.

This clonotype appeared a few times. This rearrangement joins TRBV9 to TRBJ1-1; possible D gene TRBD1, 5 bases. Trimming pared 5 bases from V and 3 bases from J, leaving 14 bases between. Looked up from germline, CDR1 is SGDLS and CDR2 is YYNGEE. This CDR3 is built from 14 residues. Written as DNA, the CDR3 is TGTGCCAGCAGGGAGGCGGGGGACCACACTGAAGCTTTCTTT. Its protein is CASREAGDHTEAFF.

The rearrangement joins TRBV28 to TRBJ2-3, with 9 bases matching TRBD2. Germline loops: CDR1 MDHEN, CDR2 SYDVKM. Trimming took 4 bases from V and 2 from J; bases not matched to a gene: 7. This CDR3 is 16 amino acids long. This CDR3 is CASSSSREGITDTQYF. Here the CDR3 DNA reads TGTGCCAGCAGTTCGTCGCGGGAGGGCATCACAGATACGCAGTATTTT. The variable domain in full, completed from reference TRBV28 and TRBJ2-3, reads DVKVTQSSRYLVKRTGEKVFLECVQDMDHENMFWYRQDPGLGLRLIYFSYDVKMKEKGDIPEGYSVSREKKERFSLILESASTNQTSMYLCASSSSREGITDTQYFGPGTRLTVL.

CDR3 nucleotides: TGTGCCAGCAGCCCCTGGGGCGGATCGAAAAGAGAGACCCAGTACTTC. Translated: CASSPWGGSKRETQYF. The genes are TRBV14 and TRBJ2-5, with D possibly matching TRBD1 (5 bases). V was trimmed by 4 bases and J by 4 bases, leaving 19 bases between them. The CDR3 contains 16 residues. Germline assignment: CDR1 SGHDN and CDR2 FVKESK.

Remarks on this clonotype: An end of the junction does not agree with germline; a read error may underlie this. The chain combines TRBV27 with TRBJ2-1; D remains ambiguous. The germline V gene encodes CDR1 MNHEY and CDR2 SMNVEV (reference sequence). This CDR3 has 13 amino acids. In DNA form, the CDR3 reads TGTGCCAGCAGTGTATCTTCGATGAATGAGCAGTTCTTC. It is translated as CASSVSSMNEQFF.

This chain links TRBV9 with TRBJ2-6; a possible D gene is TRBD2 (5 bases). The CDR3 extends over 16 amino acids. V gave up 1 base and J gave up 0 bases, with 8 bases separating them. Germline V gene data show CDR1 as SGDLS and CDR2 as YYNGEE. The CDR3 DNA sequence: TGTGCCAGCAGCGTATCGGGGAACTCTGGGGCCAACGTCCTGACTTTC. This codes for CASSVSGNSGANVLTF.

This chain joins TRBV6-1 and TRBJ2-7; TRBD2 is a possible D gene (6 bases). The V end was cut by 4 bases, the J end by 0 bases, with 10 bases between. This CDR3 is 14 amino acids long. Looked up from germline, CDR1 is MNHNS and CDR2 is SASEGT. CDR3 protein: CASSASVPSYEQYF. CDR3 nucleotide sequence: TGTGCCAGCAGTGCTAGCGTACCCTCCTACGAGCAGTACTTC.

The CDR3 region is CSASPSGGNEQFF. CDR3 DNA sequence: TGCAGTGCTAGCCCCAGCGGGGGGAATGAGCAGTTCTTC. This sequence joins TRBV20-1 and TRBJ2-1; 9 bases align to TRBD2. Germline values: CDR1 DFQATT, CDR2 SNEGSKA (reference sequence). After removal of 3 bases from V and 7 bases from J, the junction contained 4 bases not matched to a gene. The CDR3 loop spans 13 amino acids.

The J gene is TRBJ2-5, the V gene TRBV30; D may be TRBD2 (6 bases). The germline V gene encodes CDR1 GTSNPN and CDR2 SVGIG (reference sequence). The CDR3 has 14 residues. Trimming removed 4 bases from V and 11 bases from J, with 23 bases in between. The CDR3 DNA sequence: TGTGCCTGGAATCGCGGTAGCGGCCACAATGAGCAGTACTTC. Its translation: CAWNRGSGHNEQYF.

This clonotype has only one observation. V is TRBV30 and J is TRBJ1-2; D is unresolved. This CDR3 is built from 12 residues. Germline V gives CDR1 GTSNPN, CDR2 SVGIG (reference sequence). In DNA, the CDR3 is TGTGCAGGGTGGAGAAGAAACTATGGCTACACCTTC. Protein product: CAGWRRNYGYTF.

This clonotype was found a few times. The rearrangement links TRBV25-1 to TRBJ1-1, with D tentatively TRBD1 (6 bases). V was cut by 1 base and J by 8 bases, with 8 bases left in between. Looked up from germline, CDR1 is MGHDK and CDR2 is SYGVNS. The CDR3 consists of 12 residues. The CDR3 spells CASSELGAEAFF. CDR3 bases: TGTGCCAGCAGTGAATTGGGGGCCGAAGCTTTCTTT.

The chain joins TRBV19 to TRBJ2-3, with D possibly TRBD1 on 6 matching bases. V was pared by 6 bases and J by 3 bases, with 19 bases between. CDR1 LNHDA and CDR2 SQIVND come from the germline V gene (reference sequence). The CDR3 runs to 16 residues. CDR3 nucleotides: TGTGCCAGTAGCGAACAACCAGGGGCTCGTACAGATACGCAGTATTTT. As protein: CASSEQPGARTDTQYF.

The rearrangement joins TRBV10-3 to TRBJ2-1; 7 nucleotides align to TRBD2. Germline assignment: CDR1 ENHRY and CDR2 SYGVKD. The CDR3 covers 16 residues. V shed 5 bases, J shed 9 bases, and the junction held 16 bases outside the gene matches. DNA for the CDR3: TGTGCCATCAGTATGGGGACTACCTTAGGATTTGGTGAGCAGTTCTTC. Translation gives CAISMGTTLGFGEQFF.

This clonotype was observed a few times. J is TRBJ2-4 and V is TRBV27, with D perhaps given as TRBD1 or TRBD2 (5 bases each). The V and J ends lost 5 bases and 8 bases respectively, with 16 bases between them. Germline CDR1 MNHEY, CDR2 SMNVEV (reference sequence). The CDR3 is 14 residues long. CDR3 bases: TGTGCCAGCAGTCAGGCCGGGGACGACCACATTCAGTACTTC. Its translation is CASSQAGDDHIQYF.

The chain's CDR3 is CSAREYTDTQYF. Written as DNA, the CDR3 is TGCAGTGCTAGGGAGTACACAGATACGCAGTATTTT. The rearrangement links TRBV20-1 to TRBJ2-3; D remains unclear. With 3 bases removed from V and 2 bases from J, the gap between germline ends came to 6 bases. This CDR3 is built from 12 residues. Germline V gene sequence: CDR1 DFQATT, CDR2 SNEGSKA (reference sequence).

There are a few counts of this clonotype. This CDR3 reads CASSLWAGPYEQYF. DNA of the CDR3: TGTGCCAGCAGTTTATGGGCAGGCCCCTACGAGCAGTACTTC. The chain is built from TRBV27 and TRBJ2-7; the D is unclear. V lost 1 base and J 2 bases, leaving 9 bases between the germline ends. Germline loops: CDR1 MNHEY, CDR2 SMNVEV (reference sequence). The CDR3 contains 14 residues.

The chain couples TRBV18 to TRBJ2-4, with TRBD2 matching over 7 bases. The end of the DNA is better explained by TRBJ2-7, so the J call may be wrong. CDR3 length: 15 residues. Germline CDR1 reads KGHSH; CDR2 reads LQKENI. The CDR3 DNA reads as TGTGCCAGCTCACCACCTATAAGCGGGGCTCCCGAGCAGTACTTC. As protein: CASSPPISGAPEQYF.

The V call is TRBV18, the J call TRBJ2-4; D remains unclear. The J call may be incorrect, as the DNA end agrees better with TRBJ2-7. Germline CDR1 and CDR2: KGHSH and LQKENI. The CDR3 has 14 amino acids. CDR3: CASSPSGRNYEQYF. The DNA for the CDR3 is TGTGCCAGCTCACCCTCAGGACGGAACTACGAGCAGTACTTC.

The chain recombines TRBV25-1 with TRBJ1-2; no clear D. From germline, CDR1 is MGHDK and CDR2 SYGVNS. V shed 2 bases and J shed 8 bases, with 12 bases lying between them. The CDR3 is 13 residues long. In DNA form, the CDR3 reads TGTGCCAGCAGTGAACTACGGCAGCGGGGCTACACCTTC. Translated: CASSELRQRGYTF.

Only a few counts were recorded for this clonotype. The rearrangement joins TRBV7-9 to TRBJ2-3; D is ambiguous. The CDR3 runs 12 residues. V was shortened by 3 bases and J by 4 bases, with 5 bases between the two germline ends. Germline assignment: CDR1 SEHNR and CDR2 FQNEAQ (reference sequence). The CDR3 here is CASSLQADTQYF. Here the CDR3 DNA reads TGTGCCAGCAGCTTGCAGGCAGATACGCAGTATTTT.